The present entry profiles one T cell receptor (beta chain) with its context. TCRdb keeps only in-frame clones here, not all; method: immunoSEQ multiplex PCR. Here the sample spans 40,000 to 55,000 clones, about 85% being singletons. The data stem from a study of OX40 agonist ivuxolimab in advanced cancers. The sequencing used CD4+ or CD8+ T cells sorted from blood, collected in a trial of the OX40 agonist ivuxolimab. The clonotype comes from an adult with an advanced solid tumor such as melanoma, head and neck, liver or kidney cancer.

This chain's CDR3 is CASSQTGSPEQYF. CDR3 DNA sequence: TGTGCCAGCAGCCAAACAGGGTCACCCGAGCAGTACTTC. This chain uses TRBV13 with TRBJ2-7, with D perhaps TRBD1 (6 bases). The germline V and J ends were trimmed by 5 bases and 6 bases, with 14 bases remaining between them. Per germline, CDR1 PRHDT and CDR2 FYEKMQ (reference sequence). This CDR3 region has 13 residues.